The T cell receptor beta chain under discussion was sequenced for a study of cytomegalovirus exposure and HLA in healthy donors. Remarks on this clone: Its specificity is not known.

The germline V gene encodes CDR1 SGHDN and CDR2 FVKESK. V shed 0 bases and J shed 7 bases, with 21 bases lying between them. This CDR3 contains 18 residues. General study results and limits: Later analysis suggested most CMV-associated TCR beta chains were HLA-restricted.

PCR used 60 Vbeta primers and 13 Jbeta primers. Sequencing was performed with immunoSEQ multiplex PCR; in TCRdb, only in-frame clones are kept and a portion is missing. The repertoire holds around 150,000 clones, with around 60% as singletons. The clonotype comes from a woman aged 55-70 years in good health and CMV-seropositive. The V call is TRBV14, the J call TRBJ1-4, with unresolved D. The sequencing sample was made of PBMCs. The CDR3 is CASSQDFRLGPRGEKLFF. In nucleotides, the CDR3 is TGTGCCAGCAGCCAAGATTTTCGACTAGGCCCGAGAGGTGAAAAACTGTTTTTT.